The 9 T cell receptor beta chains below come from one sample, sequenced in a study of CD8 T cells in ankylosing spondylitis (TCRdb year 2017). The library was made by 5' RACE. Instrument on record: Illumina HiSeq 2500. TCRdb itself trimmed the public reads at Q25 with fastp, ran MiXCR and retained productive beta chains. CDR3 protein sequences are deduplicated, and each keeps its most common genes and DNA. The sample profile shows under 200,000 distinct CDR3 sequences; 11% of them were found once. The top ten hold 25% to 30% of the sample. The material sequenced was blood, either unsorted or a sorted T cell fraction (not recorded which). These receptors were collected from a male donor with ankylosing spondylitis or in good health (not recorded which).

This clonotype was detected ten times or more. V gene TRBV12-3 or TRBV12-4 combines with J gene TRBJ2-3; 10 bases line up with TRBD2. J lost 4 bases, V lost 2 bases, and 3 bases had no gene match. The CDR3 contains 15 residues. The CDR3 bases are TGTGCCAGCAGTTTAATCAGCGGGAGGGCAGATACGCAGTATTTT. Its translation: CASSLISGRADTQYF.

The chain combines TRBV5-1 with TRBJ1-1, with D unresolved. The germline V gene encodes CDR1 SGHRS and CDR2 YFSETQ. The CDR3 loop spans 13 amino acids. Trimming took 0 bases from V and 8 from J, leaving 11 bases between them. In DNA form, the CDR3 reads TGCGCCAGCAGCTTGGTGGGTCCTGGAGAAGCTTTCTTT. It encodes CASSLVGPGEAFF.

This clonotype appeared a few times. The chain combines TRBV7-9 with TRBJ1-5; D might be TRBD1 (5 bases). Germline V CDR1 and CDR2: SEHNR, FQNEAQ (reference sequence). V gave up 6 bases and J gave up 1 base, with 16 bases separating them. The CDR3 is 16 amino acids. The CDR3 is CASSRVGAPSNQPQHF. The CDR3 nucleotides are TGTGCCAGCAGTCGCGTCGGGGCGCCGAGCAATCAGCCCCAGCATTTT.

This clonotype was seen a few times. This chain connects TRBV20-1 to TRBJ1-4; 8 nucleotides match TRBD1. The CDR3 consists of 12 residues. Germline lookup yields CDR1 DFQATT and CDR2 SNEGSKA (reference sequence). Unmatched junction bases numbered 2, after V lost 3 bases and J lost 8 bases. CDR3 in DNA: TGCAGTGCTAGGACAGGGGACGAAAAACTGTTTTTT. This sequence encodes CSARTGDEKLFF.

The rearrangement joins TRBV7-2 to TRBJ1-2; D gene unclear. V gave up 1 base and J gave up 0 bases, with 6 bases separating them. The CDR3 extends over 14 amino acids. Germline lookup yields CDR1 SGHTA and CDR2 FQGNSA. The CDR3, as DNA: TGTGCCAGCAGCTTAGGAATGACTAACTATGGCTACACCTTC. It translates to CASSLGMTNYGYTF.

This clonotype was found many times. The chain carries TRBV27 and TRBJ1-5; 8 bases line up with TRBD1. This CDR3 contains 14 residues. The V segment lost 4 bases and the J segment 5 bases; nucleotides outside the gene matches: 4. The germline V gene encodes CDR1 MNHEY and CDR2 SMNVEV (reference sequence). In DNA form, the CDR3 reads TGTGCCAGCAGTTCGGGACAGGTCTATCAGCCCCAGCATTTT. It is translated as CASSSGQVYQPQHF.

The chain carries TRBV7-6 and TRBJ2-2; possibly TRBD2 for D (6 bases). The V end was cut by 5 bases, the J end by 7 bases, with 17 bases between. CDR1 and CDR2 (germline): SGHVS, FNYEAQ. The CDR3 totals 15 residues. The CDR3 DNA is TGTGCCAGCAGCCCCGCCGGGGCGGGAATCGGGGAGCTGTTTTTT. Translated: CASSPAGAGIGELFF.

This clonotype was picked up many times. V is TRBV12-5 and J is TRBJ2-2; maybe TRBD1 (6 bases). The CDR3 is made up of 15 amino acids. Germline V gene sequence: CDR1 LGHNT, CDR2 FRNRAP. Trimming took 5 bases from V and 2 from J, leaving 12 bases between them. DNA for the CDR3: TGTGCTAGTGGTACCAACAGGGTCAACACCGGGGAGCTGTTTTTT. It translates to CASGTNRVNTGELFF.

This clonotype was detected ten times or more. The chain has TRBV7-9 and TRBJ2-7; D unclear. Trimming stripped 5 bases from V and 2 bases from J, with 10 bases between. CDR3 length: 13 amino acids. Germline V gene data show CDR1 as SEHNR and CDR2 as FQNEAQ (reference sequence). The DNA of the CDR3 is TGTGCCAGCAGCCCCCAAGATACCTACGAGCAGTACTTC. Translated: CASSPQDTYEQYF. Full variable domain (remainder filled in from reference TRBV7-9 and TRBJ2-7): DTGVSQNPRHKITKRGQNVTFRCDPISEHNRLYWYRQTLGQGPEFLTYFQNEAQLEKSRLLSDRFSAERPKGSFSTLEIQRTEQGDSAMYLCASSPQDTYEQYFGPGTRLTVT.